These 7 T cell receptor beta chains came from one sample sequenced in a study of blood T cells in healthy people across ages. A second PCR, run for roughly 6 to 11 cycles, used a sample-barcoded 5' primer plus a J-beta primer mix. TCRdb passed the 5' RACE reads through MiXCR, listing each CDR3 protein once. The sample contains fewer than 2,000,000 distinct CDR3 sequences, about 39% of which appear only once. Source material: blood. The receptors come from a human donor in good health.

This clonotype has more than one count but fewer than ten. The CDR3: CASSQNWRVGNIQYF. As DNA, the CDR3 is TGCGCCAGCAGCCAAAATTGGAGGGTGGGGAACATTCAGTACTTC. The rearrangement uses TRBV4-1 and TRBJ2-4; TRBD2 is a possible D gene (6 bases). Germline values: CDR1 MGHRA, CDR2 YSYEKL. V lost 2 bases to trimming and J lost 7 bases, with 15 bases between them. This CDR3 is 15 amino acids long.

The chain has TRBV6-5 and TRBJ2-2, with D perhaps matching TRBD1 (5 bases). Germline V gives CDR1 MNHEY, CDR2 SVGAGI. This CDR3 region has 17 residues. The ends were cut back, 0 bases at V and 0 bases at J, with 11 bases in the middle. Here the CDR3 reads CASSYSLWGSNTGELFF. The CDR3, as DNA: TGTGCCAGCAGTTACTCGTTGTGGGGCTCGAACACCGGGGAGCTGTTTTTT.

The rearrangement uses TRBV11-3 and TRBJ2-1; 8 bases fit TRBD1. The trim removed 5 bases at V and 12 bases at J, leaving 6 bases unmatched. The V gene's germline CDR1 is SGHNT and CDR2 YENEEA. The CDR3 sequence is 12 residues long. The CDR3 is CASSKDRDGQFF. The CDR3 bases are TGTGCCAGCAGCAAGGACAGGGACGGGCAGTTCTTC.

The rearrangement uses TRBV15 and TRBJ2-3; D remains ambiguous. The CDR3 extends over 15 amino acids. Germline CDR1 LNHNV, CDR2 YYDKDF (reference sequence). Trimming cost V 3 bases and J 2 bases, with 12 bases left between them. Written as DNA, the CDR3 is TGTGCCACCAGCAGGATTCCCGAGCCCACAGATACGCAGTATTTT. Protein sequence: CATSRIPEPTDTQYF.

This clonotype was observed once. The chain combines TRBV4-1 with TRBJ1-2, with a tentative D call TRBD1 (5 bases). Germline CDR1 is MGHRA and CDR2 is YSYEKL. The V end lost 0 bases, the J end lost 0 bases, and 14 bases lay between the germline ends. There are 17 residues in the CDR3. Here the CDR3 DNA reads TGCGCCAGCAGCCAAGATATCCTTTGGGGCACTAACTATGGCTACACCTTC. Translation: CASSQDILWGTNYGYTF.

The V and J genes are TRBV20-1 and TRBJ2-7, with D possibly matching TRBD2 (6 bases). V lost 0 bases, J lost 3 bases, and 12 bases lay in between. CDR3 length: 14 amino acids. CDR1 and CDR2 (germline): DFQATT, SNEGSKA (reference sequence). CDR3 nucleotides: TGCAGTGCTAGAGAGGGGGGACTCAACTACGAGCAGTACTTC. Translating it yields CSAREGGLNYEQYF.

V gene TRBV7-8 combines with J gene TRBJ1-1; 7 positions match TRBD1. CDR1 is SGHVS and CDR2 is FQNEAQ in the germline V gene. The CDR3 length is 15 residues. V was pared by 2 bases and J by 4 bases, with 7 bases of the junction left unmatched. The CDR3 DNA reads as TGTGCCAGCAGCTTACAACAGGGGTGGCTCACTGAAGCTTTCTTT. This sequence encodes CASSLQQGWLTEAFF.